This section outlines one T cell receptor beta chain sequence together with its context. The target antigen is unknown. The data derive from a study of cytomegalovirus exposure and HLA in healthy donors. Study as a whole: Prior work identified 117 million unique TCR beta sequences in around 170 million T cells.

Study observations and caveats: Across HLA loci, a later analysis found differing TCR association rates, with DRB1 most and HLA-C fewest.

V gave up 7 bases and J gave up 2 bases; unmatched junction bases: 8. Germline V CDR1 and CDR2: MNHEY, SVGAGI. The CDR3 totals 14 residues. PCR involved 60 Vbeta and 13 Jbeta primers. Generated by immunoSEQ multiplex PCR, the TCRdb table keeps only in-frame clones and is missing some. The sample records some 99,000 clones, 76% being singletons. The sample taken for sequencing was PBMCs. The TCR comes from a man aged 35-49 years in good health and CMV-seronegative. The genes are TRBV6-5 and TRBJ2-7; TRBD1 aligns across 7 bases. The CDR3 is CASIQQGPPYEQYF. As DNA, the CDR3 is TGTGCCAGCATCCAACAGGGGCCTCCCTACGAGCAGTACTTC.